This T cell receptor beta chain was captured in a study of PD-1 blockade in classical Hodgkin lymphoma (dated by TCRdb to the early 2020s). Describing the broader study: Nivolumab dosing was 3 mg/kg intravenously every 2 weeks, continuing until either disease progression or unacceptable toxicity. A peripheral blood immune signature of response to PD-1 blockade in classical Hodgkin lymphoma was defined using TCR beta sequencing and CyTOF. Overall results and qualifications from the work: Baseline TCR diversity was reported to be lower in newly diagnosed patients than in healthy donors and to be lower still in relapsed/refractory patients. Lower diversity was seen in patients whose nivolumab began less than 1 year after ASCT, and these patients were left out of later analyses so that immune reconstitution would not confound the results. The study covered only a single clinical trial cohort, and the causes of the repertoire differences, possibly disease activity or prior therapy, were still not defined. By C4D1, a significant rise was seen in CD4+ TCR diversity but not in CD8+ TCR diversity (p=0.0027 vs p=0.16), and the rise was most apparent among complete responders (p=0.02). Trial patients achieving complete response had baseline diversity similar to newly diagnosed patients, whereas partial responders and progressors had significantly lower diversity.

With respect to this clone: Its binding antigen is unknown. One base away there is no much larger clone; base qualities are not given.

The sample's time point, from its label and the paper: cycle 2 day 1 (C2D1) of nivolumab. Every trial patient had relapsed after autologous stem cell transplantation, and cohorts A, B and C differed in prior brentuximab vedotin exposure. The trial cohort was composed of under 70 patients with relapsed/refractory classical Hodgkin lymphoma, for whom complete response, partial response or progressive disease was recorded as best overall response. Single-agent nivolumab was administered to trial patients in the multi-cohort phase II CheckMate 205 trial. An independent review committee assessed best overall response by applying the 2007 International Working Group response criteria. Trial PBMCs were collected just before the start of nivolumab (C1D1) and during therapy at cycle 2 day 1 and cycle 4 day 1. Peripheral blood was collected in 8 mL Vacutainer Cell Preparation Tubes, from which PBMCs were isolated by centrifugation and then cryopreserved.

The CDR3 goes from the cysteine to the phenylalanine over 15 residues. The CDR3 DNA has 45 bases and is translated from base 1. Trimming takes 0 bases from V and 3 bases from J, and the germline ends sit 12 bases apart. As encoded in the germline V gene, CDR1 is LGHNA while CDR2 is YSLEER. The Qiagen DNeasy kit was used to extract genomic DNA both from unsorted PBMCs and from the negatively selected CD4+ and CD8+ fractions. Using primers that anneal to V and J segments, immunoSEQ multiplex PCR amplified the TCR beta CDR3 regions. A synthetic immune receptor repertoire was used to minimize amplification bias, and any remaining bias was removed computationally after sequencing. The authors processed their data as follows. Repertoire diversity was quantified as the Shannon entropy index using custom Python scripts. The unsorted, CD4+ and CD8+ repertoires were each analyzed separately, with the exception of combined analyses, where CD4+ and CD8+ sequences were merged in silico. Clonal expansion was defined as at least a 2-fold frequency increase after treatment relative to C1D1, with a pseudocount of 0.5 for undetected baseline clones. Clones with 0 or 1 copy at C1D1 were classified as singleton clones, and clones with 2 or more copies were classified as non-singleton clones. Clones expanded in unsorted samples were assigned a CD4+, CD8+ or unknown annotation through matching of protein sequences in sorted samples from the same patient. Wilcoxon tests were applied to paired samples to test diversity changes from C1D1 to C4D1. The table was pulled from immuneACCESS by TCRdb, which kept in-frame rearrangements only. Such tables lose some clones; where checked, under half of the loss comes from unresolved V genes, and the rest has no known cause. V and J calls and clone size are copied from that table; D and trimming were computed from the DNA. Here the sample has about 58,000 clones; 91% occur a single time. Clones ranked in the top ten supply roughly a tenth of the sample.

Material: peripheral blood mononuclear cells (PBMCs), obtained before the second cycle of nivolumab. The sequence was collected from a human donor with classical Hodgkin lymphoma. The rearranged segments are TRBV4-3 and TRBJ2-7; the D gene remains uncertain. The CDR3 protein: CASSQDSLGFYEQYF. The sequenced DNA: TGCGCCAGCAGCCAAGATTCACTGGGATTCTACGAGCAGTACTTC.